Listed below are T cell receptor beta chains from one sample, sequenced in a study of blood T cells in healthy people across ages. TCRdb analysed the 5' RACE reads with MiXCR anew, one entry per CDR3 protein. The sample shows some 800,000 distinct CDR3 sequences, just under 25% of them seen only once. This sample also appeared in a second study, on T cells of mothers and their children.

The sequenced sample was blood. The receptor set was obtained from a boy between 5 and 17 years old in good health. The conserved cysteine and the conserved F or W are not part of the CDR3 here. Fields, in order: V gene, CDR3 protein.

TRBV7-9,ASSSTGTSVYEQY
TRBV28,ASSFGAGQGNTEAC
TRBV7-2,ASSSQGTDTQY
TRBV20-1,SAHFRLAGFQF
TRBV5-7,ASSFWTEGNEQF
TRBV29-1,SVWSGGPGETQY
TRBV14,ASSHTYNEQF
TRBV20-1,SAERRATVSYSNQPQH
TRBV30,AWRPQGGNTEAF
TRBV7-9,ASSLATDPYEQY
TRBV15,ATSSLLGNNEKLF
TRBV28,ASSFSRTGGIYGYT
TRBV18,ASSPPENIQY
TRBV12-3/TRBV12-4,ASMGGQPQNNYGYT
TRBV5-4,ASRLAGGSDYNEQF
TRBV19,ASSMVPPRLGETQY
TRBV4-2,ASSQGETGTLEQY
TRBV12-3/TRBV12-4,ASSPGTGVTVNSPLH
TRBV20-1,SAREPLGNQPQH
TRBV11-2,ASSLDRAFHEQY
TRBV29-1,SVEGDSAWDEQY
TRBV19,ASSTLRDRRYSPLH
TRBV11-2,ASSLGLGIAF
TRBV7-2,ASSLAPGSEAF
TRBV27,ASSVYWGAGANTGELF
TRBV12-3/TRBV12-4,ASGMGDRSYEQY
TRBV29-1,SVDTGTGAYEQY